This T cell receptor (beta chain) was documented in a study of T cell responses to AZD1222 COVID-19 vaccine. General observations from the study: With two AZD1222 doses given, Spike-specific TCR breadth and depth both rose. No repertoire was sampled before or during the peak T cell response, only after it.

Germline V gives CDR1 GTSNPN, CDR2 SVGIG (reference sequence). This CDR3 comprises 13 residues. V was shortened by 1 base and J by 3 bases, with 7 bases between the two germline ends. This table comes from immunoSEQ multiplex PCR, and its TCRdb copy is limited to in-frame clones, with some not included. Here the sample spans about 150,000 clones, about nine tenths being singletons. Comments on this clone: Its cognate antigen is unknown.

This rearrangement joins TRBV30 to TRBJ1-5; no definite D call. Sample: peripheral blood, taken 28 days after the second AZD1222 dose. This TCR derives from an adult who received the AZD1222 COVID-19 vaccine. The CDR3 sequence is CAWSDSLNQPQHF. The CDR3 DNA reads TGTGCCTGGAGTGACAGTCTCAATCAGCCCCAGCATTTT.